Below, 24 T cell receptor beta chains from the same sample are listed, as sequenced in a study of blood T cell repertoires in COVID-19. Using immunoSEQ multiplex PCR, the repertoire was profiled, and TCRdb retains in-frame clones only, with some absent. Of around 300,000 clones listed, about nine tenths are singletons. The material sequenced was PBMCs or T cells enriched from blood (not recorded which). The receptors originated from a middle-aged woman who had recovered from COVID-19.

The V call is TRBV9, the J call TRBJ2-4; 13 bases line up with TRBD2. Trimming at V came to 3 bases and at J to 6 bases, leaving 9 bases not matched to a gene. The germline V gene encodes CDR1 SGDLS and CDR2 YYNGEE. This CDR3 comprises 17 residues. The CDR3 loop reads CASSEGLAGEWGNIQYF. CDR3 DNA sequence: TGTGCCAGCAGCGAAGGACTAGCGGGAGAGTGGGGAAACATTCAGTACTTC.

This chain links TRBV30 with TRBJ1-5; TRBD1 is a possible D gene (5 bases). Trimming stripped 0 bases from V and 9 bases from J, with 15 bases between. The CDR3 has 14 residues. CDR1 GTSNPN and CDR2 SVGIG come from the germline V gene (reference sequence). The chain's CDR3 is CAWSVTPQGWPQHF. The CDR3 DNA reads as TGTGCCTGGAGTGTAACCCCCCAGGGATGGCCCCAGCATTTT.

The J gene is TRBJ2-7, the V gene TRBV12-3 or TRBV12-4; D may be TRBD1 (5 bases). The CDR3 covers 13 residues. Trimming took 5 bases from V and 2 from J, leaving 10 bases between them. The CDR3 nucleotides read TGTGCCAGCAGTCCTGACAGAGCCTACGAGCAGTACTTC. This translates into CASSPDRAYEQYF.

The genes are TRBV18 and TRBJ2-7, with TRBD1 identical over 10 bases. Germline CDR1 KGHSH, CDR2 LQKENI. V trimming: 6 bases; J trimming: 5 bases; junction bases outside the gene matches: 10. The CDR3 covers 15 residues. For the CDR3, the DNA is TGTGCCAGCTCCCAAACCGGGACAGGGGTCCACGAGCAGTACTTC. This gives the protein CASSQTGTGVHEQYF.

This sequence joins TRBV7-9 and TRBJ2-3; TRBD2 agrees at 14 bases. The CDR3 sequence is 18 residues long. The V segment lost 5 bases and the J segment 1 base; nucleotides outside the gene matches: 8. Germline CDR1 SEHNR, CDR2 FQNEAQ (reference sequence). The CDR3 loop reads CASSQRTSGRRGTDTQYF. CDR3 sequence (DNA): TGTGCCAGCAGCCAACGGACTAGCGGGAGGAGGGGCACAGATACGCAGTATTTT.

J is TRBJ1-1 and V is TRBV7-2, with D perhaps TRBD1 (6 bases). The CDR3 totals 17 residues. CDR1 and CDR2 from the germline V gene are SGHTA and FQGNSA. Deletions cut 5 bases from V and 6 bases from J, with 25 bases between. The CDR3, as DNA: TGTGCCAGCAGCGATCGGGGGACTACCCCGGACAGTCCTGAAGCTTTCTTT. The encoded protein is CASSDRGTTPDSPEAFF.

The V and J genes are TRBV19 and TRBJ1-5; D may be TRBD1 (5 bases). CDR1 is LNHDA and CDR2 is SQIVND in the germline V gene (reference sequence). The CDR3 loop spans 15 amino acids. V was cut by 3 bases and J by 5 bases, with 14 bases left in between. CDR3 protein: CASSILGSGDQPQHF. CDR3 DNA sequence: TGTGCCAGTAGTATTCTGGGTTCGGGGGATCAGCCCCAGCATTTT.

This chain's CDR3 is CASSRSSTEEAFF. CDR3 in DNA: TGTGCCAGCTCCCGATCCTCCACAGAGGAAGCTTTCTTT. This chain uses TRBV18 with TRBJ1-1; D is uncertain. Germline lookup yields CDR1 KGHSH and CDR2 LQKENI. The germline V and J ends were trimmed by 6 bases and 8 bases, with 16 bases remaining between them. CDR3 length: 13 residues.

The chain joins TRBV5-1 to TRBJ2-5; 10 nucleotides match TRBD1. This CDR3 spans 16 amino acids. CDR1 is SGHRS and CDR2 is YFSETQ in the germline V gene. J was trimmed by 2 bases and V by 3 bases; bases with no gene match: 7. The CDR3 sequence is CASSSRTGGGQETQYF. As DNA, the CDR3 is TGCGCCAGCAGCTCGAGGACAGGGGGAGGACAAGAGACCCAGTACTTC.

This sequence joins TRBV9 and TRBJ1-1; 7 nucleotides line up with TRBD1. Looked up from germline, CDR1 is SGDLS and CDR2 is YYNGEE. The CDR3 is 16 residues long. The trim removed 4 bases at V and 0 bases at J, leaving 9 bases unmatched. In DNA, the CDR3 is TGTGCCAGCAGCCCCTCCGGAAGGGGGCTGAACACTGAAGCTTTCTTT. It codes for CASSPSGRGLNTEAFF.

The rearrangement uses TRBV7-2 and TRBJ2-3; 10 bases match TRBD2. The CDR3 covers 17 residues. V trimming: 3 bases; J trimming: 0 bases; junction bases outside the gene matches: 6. The V gene's germline CDR1 is SGHTA and CDR2 FQGNSA. The CDR3 DNA sequence: TGTGCCAGCAGCTTCCGGACTAGCGGAACTAGCACAGATACGCAGTATTTT. It yields the protein CASSFRTSGTSTDTQYF. Full variable domain (missing parts from reference TRBV7-2 and TRBJ2-3): GAGVSQSPSNKVTEKGKDVELRCDPISGHTALYWYRQSLGQGLEFLIYFQGNSAPDKSGLPSDRFSAERTGGSVSTLTIQRTQQEDSAVYLCASSFRTSGTSTDTQYFGPGTRLTVL.

The CDR3 DNA sequence: TGTGCCAGCAGCGTAGGGTCCCAGAACTCCTACAATGAGCAGTTCTTC. Translated: CASSVGSQNSYNEQFF. The chain combines TRBV9 with TRBJ2-1; D is ambiguous. The germline V and J ends were trimmed by 0 bases and 0 bases, with 10 bases remaining between them. Germline CDR1 is SGDLS and CDR2 is YYNGEE. CDR3 length: 16 residues.

This chain connects TRBV7-2 to TRBJ2-1; 7 nucleotides line up with TRBD1. Germline-derived CDR1 and CDR2 are SGHTA and FQGNSA. There are 15 residues in the CDR3. J gave up 2 bases and V 5 bases, and 6 bases lay outside the gene matches. CDR3 region: CASSLRQGTYNEQFF. CDR3 in DNA: TGTGCCAGCAGCCTGCGACAGGGCACCTACAATGAGCAGTTCTTC.

This chain connects TRBV14 to TRBJ2-5, with D possibly being TRBD1 (5 bases). Per the germline V gene, CDR1 is SGHDN and CDR2 is FVKESK. V dropped 0 bases and J dropped 5 bases, with 10 bases sitting between them. The CDR3 length is 14 residues. The CDR3 DNA is TGTGCCAGCAGCCAAGATCTGGGGCTTGAGACCCAGTACTTC. Translated, it gives CASSQDLGLETQYF.

The V call is TRBV19, the J call TRBJ1-6; D unresolved. This CDR3 has 13 amino acids. Germline-derived CDR1 and CDR2 are LNHDA and SQIVND (reference sequence). V was pared by 2 bases and J by 8 bases, with 7 bases between. This CDR3 is CASSITRDSPLHF. CDR3 in DNA: TGTGCCAGTAGTATAACCCGCGATTCACCCCTCCACTTT.

V and J are TRBV19 and TRBJ1-5, with 7 positions matching TRBD1. CDR1 and CDR2 from the germline V gene are LNHDA and SQIVND (reference sequence). Trimming at V came to 10 bases and at J to 1 base, leaving 1 base not matched to a gene. The CDR3 spans 12 residues. The CDR3 region is CATGQSNQPQHF. The CDR3 coding sequence is TGTGCCACGGGACAGAGCAATCAGCCCCAGCATTTT. The complete variable domain, with remaining parts taken from reference TRBV19 and TRBJ1-5, reads DGGITQSPKYLFRKEGQNVTLSCEQNLNHDAMYWYRQDPGQGLRLIYYSQIVNDFQKGDIAEGYSVSREKKESFPLTVTSAQKNPTAFYLCATGQSNQPQHFGDGTRLSIL.

The chain joins TRBV19 to TRBJ2-1; 7 nucleotides align to TRBD1. V was clipped by 4 bases and J by 4 bases; unmatched bases: 10. The CDR3 is made up of 16 amino acids. The germline V gene encodes CDR1 LNHDA and CDR2 SQIVND (reference sequence). The DNA for the CDR3 is TGTGCCAGTAGTAAGCGTCGACAGGGAACTTACAATGAGCAGTTCTTC. This sequence encodes CASSKRRQGTYNEQFF.

This clone was picked up one time. The rearrangement uses TRBV2 and TRBJ2-3; no firm D call. The CDR3 covers 13 residues. V was cut by 6 bases and J by 0 bases, with 7 bases left in between. CDR1 is SNHLY and CDR2 is FYNNEI in the germline V gene. CDR3 loop: CASRIRSTDTQYF. The DNA of the CDR3 is TGTGCCAGCAGGATACGGAGCACAGATACGCAGTATTTT.

The chain links TRBV19 to TRBJ1-1, with D perhaps TRBD1 (6 bases). Deletions cut 7 bases from V and 1 base from J, with 25 bases between. The CDR3 has 18 amino acids. Per the germline V gene, CDR1 is LNHDA and CDR2 is SQIVND (reference sequence). The CDR3 DNA sequence: TGTGCCAGTACCCCGCGGGCAGGGGACCTTAAATGGAACACTGAAGCTTTCTTT. Translated: CASTPRAGDLKWNTEAFF.

The chain links TRBV19 to TRBJ1-5, with D perhaps matching TRBD1 (6 bases). The V and J ends lost 0 bases and 0 bases respectively, with 12 bases between them. The CDR3 contains 17 residues. Germline V gene data show CDR1 as LNHDA and CDR2 as SQIVND (reference sequence). In DNA, the CDR3 is TGTGCCAGTAGTATAGACGGGACAACGTATAGCAATCAGCCCCAGCATTTT. Translating it yields CASSIDGTTYSNQPQHF. Full variable domain (outside the CDR3, taken from reference TRBV19 and TRBJ1-5): DGGITQSPKYLFRKEGQNVTLSCEQNLNHDAMYWYRQDPGQGLRLIYYSQIVNDFQKGDIAEGYSVSREKKESFPLTVTSAQKNPTAFYLCASSIDGTTYSNQPQHFGDGTRLSIL.

The chain links TRBV7-3 to TRBJ1-3, with 7 bases matching TRBD1. After removal of 0 bases from V and 3 bases from J, the junction contained 8 bases not matched to a gene. Per the germline V gene, CDR1 is SGHTA and CDR2 is FQGTGA. This CDR3 is 17 amino acids long. CDR3 DNA: TGTGCCAGCAGCTTAACCCCGGCAGGGGGATATGGAAACACCATATATTTT. Translation gives CASSLTPAGGYGNTIYF.

The V and J genes are TRBV7-9 and TRBJ1-4; D uncertain. V was cut by 1 base and J by 7 bases, with 10 bases left in between. The CDR3 runs 14 residues. Germline-derived CDR1 and CDR2 are SEHNR and FQNEAQ (reference sequence). CDR3 in amino acids: CASSLGGRGEKLFF. CDR3 nucleotide sequence: TGTGCCAGCAGCTTAGGGGGTCGGGGTGAAAAACTGTTTTTT. The full variable domain, completed using reference TRBV7-9 and TRBJ1-4, is DTGVSQNPRHKITKRGQNVTFRCDPISEHNRLYWYRQTLGQGPEFLTYFQNEAQLEKSRLLSDRFSAERPKGSFSTLEIQRTEQGDSAMYLCASSLGGRGEKLFFGSGTQLSVL.

This chain joins TRBV19 and TRBJ1-1; D is ambiguous. From germline, CDR1 is LNHDA and CDR2 SQIVND (reference sequence). V lost 0 bases and J lost 7, with 12 bases in between. CDR3 length equals 14 residues. The CDR3 loop reads CASSIDPGNGEAFF. DNA of the CDR3: TGTGCCAGTAGTATAGATCCCGGGAACGGTGAAGCTTTCTTT.

The V and J genes are TRBV18 and TRBJ2-5, with D maybe TRBD2 (5 bases). CDR3 length: 15 residues. Germline assignment: CDR1 KGHSH and CDR2 LQKENI. The V end lost 1 base, the J end lost 1 base, and 10 bases lay between the germline ends. The CDR3 region is CASSPLASPQETQYF. The CDR3 DNA reads TGTGCCAGCTCACCACTAGCGTCGCCCCAAGAGACCCAGTACTTC.